These 5 T cell receptor beta chains share one sample of origin, sequenced in a study of Graves' ophthalmopathy and Graves' hyperthyroidism. The authors amplified TCR beta CDR3 regions from RNA transcripts. RT-PCR in the first round used HTBI primers; a second-round multiplex PCR followed. Via MiXCR, TCRdb re-called the multiplex PCR reads, giving one row per CDR3 protein. The table includes roughly 300,000 distinct CDR3 sequences, 17% detected once. The sequencing input was peripheral blood. These receptors all come from an adult man with Graves' ophthalmopathy.

The rearrangement uses TRBV7-3 and TRBJ2-5; TRBD2 is a possible D gene (7 bases). The CDR3 has 14 residues. Deletions cut 4 bases from V and 1 base from J, with 10 bases between. Per germline, CDR1 SGHTA and CDR2 FQGTGA. The CDR3 DNA sequence: TGTGCCAGCAGCTGGGGAGGGGGCCAAGAGACCCAGTACTTC. Translation: CASSWGGGQETQYF.

Ten or more counts support this clonotype. This chain links TRBV11-2 with TRBJ2-7, with D uncertain. The CDR3 has 15 residues. The V and J ends lost 0 bases and 4 bases respectively, with 13 bases between them. CDR1 and CDR2 from the germline V gene are SGHAT and FQNNGV. CDR3 nucleotides: TGTGCCAGCAGCTTAGAGGGGAAAGGGCATTACGAGCAGTACTTC. Protein sequence: CASSLEGKGHYEQYF.

This clonotype came up many times. The rearrangement joins TRBV6-5 to TRBJ2-5; either TRBD1 or TRBD2 may fit D (5 bases each). The CDR3 runs 13 residues. The V gene lost 6 bases and the J gene lost 5 bases, with 13 bases spanning the gap. In germline, CDR1 is MNHEY, CDR2 SVGAGI. The CDR3 loop is CASSRSWGETQYF. The CDR3, as DNA: TGTGCCAGCAGCCGATCTTGGGGGGAGACCCAGTACTTC.

Many counts were recorded for this clonotype. The chain is built from TRBV4-2 and TRBJ1-2; D not resolved. V shed 6 bases and J shed 5 bases, with 7 bases lying between them. The CDR3 covers 11 residues. CDR1 is LGHNA and CDR2 is YNFKEQ in the germline V gene. CDR3 region: CASRKGYGYTF. The CDR3 DNA reads TGTGCCAGCAGAAAAGGGTATGGCTACACCTTC.

This clonotype was counted ten times or more. It may be a read error: a sequence one base away is much more abundant. The chain employs TRBV7-2 and TRBJ2-5; perhaps TRBD2 as D (6 bases). CDR3 size: 15 residues. CDR1 and CDR2 (germline): SGHTA, FQGNSA. The CDR3 spells CASSLGRGREETQHF. CDR3 sequence (DNA): TGTGCCAGCAGCTTAGGAAGGGGCAGGGAGGAGACCCAGCACTTC.